Described below is a single TCR beta chain sequence and its context. Its antigen is not known. These data come from a study of T cells expressing NK-cell markers. Study at large: It was from sorted CD3+CD56+NKG2C+, CD3+CD56+NKG2C- and CD3+CD56-NKG2C+ T cells that TCR beta repertoires came.

Study conclusions and caveats: Dominant NKG2C+ clonotypes in roughly 6 donors made up about 1.0-7.0% of CD8+ T cells.

The authors generated TCR beta cDNA through 5'RACE template switching with UMIs. TCRdb reprocessed the 5' RACE reads; each CDR3 protein has one entry and no DNA is given. The table lists 550,000 to 600,000 distinct CDR3 sequences. The germline V gene has CDR1 MNHEY and CDR2 SMNVEV (reference sequence). This CDR3 is built from 17 residues. Sequenced input: blood T cells: a sorted CD56 or NKG2C T cell subset, CD4+ or CD8+ T cells, or bulk PBMC T cells (not recorded which). The receptor was isolated from a man younger than 35 in good health. V and J are TRBV27 and TRBJ2-1; the D call from TCRdb, TRBD2, cannot be confirmed without DNA. The CDR3 protein is CASSLIPTSGTNNEQFF.